This T cell receptor (beta chain) was recorded in a study of blood T cell repertoires in COVID-19. Across the whole study: Samples taken during acute and convalescent COVID-19 were collected in the United States, Italy and Spain. T cells, B-cell-depleted T cells, or PBMCs supplied cDNA or gDNA.

Method: immunoSEQ multiplex PCR; TCRdb's copy keeps in-frame clones and lacks some. The sample consists of tens of thousands of clones, roughly 86% of them appearing once. This clone was picked up one time. This TCR was sampled from a human donor with acute or convalescent COVID-19. The donor label of this sample is uncertain. Sequenced sample: peripheral blood.

CDR3 in DNA: TGTGCCAGCTCGCCCACAGGGGGATCCACTGAAGCTTTCTTT. Translation: CASSPTGGSTEAFF. The chain links TRBV18 to TRBJ1-1, with 8 bases identical to TRBD1. CDR3 length: 14 residues. Germline lookup yields CDR1 KGHSH and CDR2 LQKENI. J lost 4 bases, V lost 6 bases, and 7 bases had no gene match.